The sequence of this T cell receptor beta chain was determined in a study of response to subunit inactivated influenza vaccine. Germline CDR1 is MGHDK and CDR2 is SYGVNS. This CDR3 region has 11 residues. The V end lost 2 bases, the J end lost 7 bases, and 4 bases lay between the germline ends. As to this clonotype: Its antigen is undetermined.

Whole-study results and caveats: The authors proposed limited new T cell recruitment per seasonal influenza vaccination.

Each CDR3 protein gets one entry after TCRdb re-called the RT-PCR reads with MiXCR. Here the sample spans about 700,000 distinct CDR3 sequences, around 13% being singletons. The rearrangement joins TRBV25-1 to TRBJ2-3; D is unresolved. Material: PBMCs from blood, obtained 14 days before vaccination. This receptor was identified in a man aged 50 to 59 who received an inactivated influenza vaccine. The CDR3, as DNA: TGTGCCAGCAGTGAAGTTAATACGCAGTATTTT. Translated: CASSEVNTQYF.